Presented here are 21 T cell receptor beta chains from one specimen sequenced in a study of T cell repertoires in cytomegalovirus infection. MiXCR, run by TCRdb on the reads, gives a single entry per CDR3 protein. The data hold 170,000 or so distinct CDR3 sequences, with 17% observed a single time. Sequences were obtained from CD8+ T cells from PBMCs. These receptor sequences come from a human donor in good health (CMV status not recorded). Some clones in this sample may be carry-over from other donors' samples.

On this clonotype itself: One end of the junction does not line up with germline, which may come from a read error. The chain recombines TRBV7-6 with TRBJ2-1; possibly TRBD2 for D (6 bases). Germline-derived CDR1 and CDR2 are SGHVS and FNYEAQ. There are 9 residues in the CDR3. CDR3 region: CASSLDGGF. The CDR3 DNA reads TGTGCCAGCAGCTTAGACGGGGGCTTC.

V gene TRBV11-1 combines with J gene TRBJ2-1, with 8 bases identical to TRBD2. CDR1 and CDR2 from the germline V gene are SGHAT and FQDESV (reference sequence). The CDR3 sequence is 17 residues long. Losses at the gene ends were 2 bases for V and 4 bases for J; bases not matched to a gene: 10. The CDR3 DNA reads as TGTGCCAGCAGCTTATTCGGGGGGGAAGGTATATACAATGAGCAGTTCTTC. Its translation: CASSLFGGEGIYNEQFF.

The CDR3 sequence is CASSARDTFTMSSTQYF. CDR3 bases: TGTGCCAGCAGCGCCCGGGACACCTTCACAATGTCATCGACCCAGTACTTC. The chain employs TRBV9 and TRBJ2-5, with a weak D call TRBD1 (6 bases). The CDR3 is 17 residues long. CDR1 SGDLS and CDR2 YYNGEE come from the germline V gene. V was trimmed by 3 bases and J by 7 bases, leaving 25 bases between them.

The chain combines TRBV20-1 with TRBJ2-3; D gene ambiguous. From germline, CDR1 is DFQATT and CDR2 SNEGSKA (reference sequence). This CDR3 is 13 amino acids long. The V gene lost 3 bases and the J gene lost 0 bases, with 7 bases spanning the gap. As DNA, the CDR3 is TGCAGTGCTAGTCTGACTAGCACAGATACGCAGTATTTT. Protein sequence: CSASLTSTDTQYF.

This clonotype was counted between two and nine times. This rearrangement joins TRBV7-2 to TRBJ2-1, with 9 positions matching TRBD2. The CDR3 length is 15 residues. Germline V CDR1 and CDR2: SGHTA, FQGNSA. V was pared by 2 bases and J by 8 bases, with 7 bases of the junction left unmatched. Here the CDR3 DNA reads TGTGCCAGCAGCTTAAGGGCGGGGGGGCCCCATGAGCAGTTCTTC. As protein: CASSLRAGGPHEQFF.

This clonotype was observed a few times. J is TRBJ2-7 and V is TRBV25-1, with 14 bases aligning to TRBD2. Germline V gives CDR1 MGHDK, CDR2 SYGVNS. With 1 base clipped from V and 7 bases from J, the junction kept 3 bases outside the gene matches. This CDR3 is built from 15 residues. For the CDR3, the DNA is TGTGCCAGCAGTGAATGGGGACTAGCGGGGGATGAGCAGTACTTC. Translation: CASSEWGLAGDEQYF.

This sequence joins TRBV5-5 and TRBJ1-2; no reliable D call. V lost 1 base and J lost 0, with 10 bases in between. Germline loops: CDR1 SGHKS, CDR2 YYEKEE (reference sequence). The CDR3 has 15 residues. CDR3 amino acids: CASSLSPGANYGYTF. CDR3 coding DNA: TGTGCCAGCAGCTTGAGTCCGGGAGCTAACTATGGCTACACCTTC.

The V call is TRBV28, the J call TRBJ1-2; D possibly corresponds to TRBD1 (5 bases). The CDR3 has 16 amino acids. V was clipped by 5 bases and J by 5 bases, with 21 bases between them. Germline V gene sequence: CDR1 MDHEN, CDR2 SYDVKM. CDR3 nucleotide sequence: TGTGCCAGCAGTACCTCCGGGCAGGAGGGGTTTTATGGCTACACCTTC. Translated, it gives CASSTSGQEGFYGYTF.

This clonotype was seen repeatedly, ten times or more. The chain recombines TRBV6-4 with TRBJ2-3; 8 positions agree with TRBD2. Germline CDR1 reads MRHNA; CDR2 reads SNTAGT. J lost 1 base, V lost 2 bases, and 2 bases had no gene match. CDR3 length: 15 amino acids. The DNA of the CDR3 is TGTGCCAGCAGTGACGGAGCGGGGGGCACAGATACGCAGTATTTT. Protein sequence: CASSDGAGGTDTQYF.

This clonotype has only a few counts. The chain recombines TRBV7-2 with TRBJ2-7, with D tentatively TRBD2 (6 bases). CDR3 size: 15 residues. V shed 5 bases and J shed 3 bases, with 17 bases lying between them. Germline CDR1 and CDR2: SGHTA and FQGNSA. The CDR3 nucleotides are TGTGCCAGCAGCCTCCGGGACTCGCCGTACTACGAGCAGTACTTC. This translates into CASSLRDSPYYEQYF.

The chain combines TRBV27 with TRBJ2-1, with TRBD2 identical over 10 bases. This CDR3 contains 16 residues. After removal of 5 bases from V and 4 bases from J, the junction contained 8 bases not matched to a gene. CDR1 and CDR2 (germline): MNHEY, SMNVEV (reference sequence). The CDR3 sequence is CASSARTSGLYNEQFF. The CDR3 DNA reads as TGTGCCAGCAGTGCGAGGACTAGCGGCCTTTACAATGAGCAGTTCTTC.

Written as DNA, the CDR3 is TGTGCCAGTATTGGGACTGCGGTTCAGCGGAAGAGGGACTATGGCTACACCTTC. Protein: CASIGTAVQRKRDYGYTF. V usage is TRBV19 and J usage is TRBJ1-2; D might be TRBD1 (5 bases). CDR1 and CDR2 from the germline V gene are LNHDA and SQIVND (reference sequence). Trimming removed 7 bases at V and 3 bases at J, with 27 bases between. CDR3 length: 18 residues.

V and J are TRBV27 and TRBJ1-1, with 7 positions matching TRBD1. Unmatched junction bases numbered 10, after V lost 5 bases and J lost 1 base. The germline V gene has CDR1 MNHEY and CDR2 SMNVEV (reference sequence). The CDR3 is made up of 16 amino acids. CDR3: CASSPRRGRENTEAFF. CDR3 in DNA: TGTGCCAGCAGTCCAAGAAGGGGGCGGGAGAACACTGAAGCTTTCTTT.

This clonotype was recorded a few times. The CDR3 sequence: CASSSVGTSFDEQFF. The CDR3 DNA reads as TGTGCCAGCAGCTCGGTCGGGACTAGTTTCGATGAGCAGTTCTTC. The chain joins TRBV7-8 to TRBJ2-1; 8 nucleotides line up with TRBD2. V gave up 4 bases and J gave up 8 bases; unmatched junction bases: 10. The length of the CDR3 is 15 residues. CDR1 is SGHVS, CDR2 FQNEAQ, per germline.

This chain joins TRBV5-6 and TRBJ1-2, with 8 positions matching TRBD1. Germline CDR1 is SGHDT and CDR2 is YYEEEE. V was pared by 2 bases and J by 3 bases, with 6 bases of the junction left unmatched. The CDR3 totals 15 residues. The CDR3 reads CASSFGSGGHYGYTF. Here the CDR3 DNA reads TGTGCCAGCAGCTTTGGGTCAGGGGGCCACTATGGCTACACCTTC.

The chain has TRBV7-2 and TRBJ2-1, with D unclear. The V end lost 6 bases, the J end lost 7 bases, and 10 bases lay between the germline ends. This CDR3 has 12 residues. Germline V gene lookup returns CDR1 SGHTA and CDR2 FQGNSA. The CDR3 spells CASRYAVNEQFF. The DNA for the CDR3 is TGTGCCAGCAGGTATGCCGTGAATGAGCAGTTCTTC.

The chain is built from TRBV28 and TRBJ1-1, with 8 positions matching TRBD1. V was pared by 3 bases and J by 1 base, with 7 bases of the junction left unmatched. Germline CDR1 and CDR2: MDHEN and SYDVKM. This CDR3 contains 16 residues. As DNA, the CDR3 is TGTGCCAGCAGTTTTGACAGGGGAGGTTCGAACACTGAAGCTTTCTTT. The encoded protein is CASSFDRGGSNTEAFF.

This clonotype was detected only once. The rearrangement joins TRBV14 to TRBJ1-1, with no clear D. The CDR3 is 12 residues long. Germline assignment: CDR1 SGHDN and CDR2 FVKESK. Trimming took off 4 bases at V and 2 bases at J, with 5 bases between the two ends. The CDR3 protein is CASSPFNTEAFF. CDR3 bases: TGTGCCAGCAGCCCTTTCAACACTGAAGCTTTCTTT.

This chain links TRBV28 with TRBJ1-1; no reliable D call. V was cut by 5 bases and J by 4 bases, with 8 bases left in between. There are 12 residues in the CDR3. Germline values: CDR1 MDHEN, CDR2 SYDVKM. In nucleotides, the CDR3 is TGTGCCAGCAGTCCCTCGGTCACTGAAGCTTTCTTT. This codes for CASSPSVTEAFF.

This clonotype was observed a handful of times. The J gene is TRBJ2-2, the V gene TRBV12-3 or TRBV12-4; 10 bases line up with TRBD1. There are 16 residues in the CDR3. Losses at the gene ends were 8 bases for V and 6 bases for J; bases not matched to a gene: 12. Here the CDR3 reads CASQSTTGGGSGELFF. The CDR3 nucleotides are TGTGCCAGCCAGAGCACGACAGGGGGCGGGTCCGGGGAGCTGTTTTTT.

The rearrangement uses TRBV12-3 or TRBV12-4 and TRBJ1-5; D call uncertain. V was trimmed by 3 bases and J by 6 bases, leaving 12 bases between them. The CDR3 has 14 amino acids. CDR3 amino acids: CASSFTPGSQPQHF. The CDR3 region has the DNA TGTGCCAGCAGTTTCACCCCGGGGTCTCAGCCCCAGCATTTT.